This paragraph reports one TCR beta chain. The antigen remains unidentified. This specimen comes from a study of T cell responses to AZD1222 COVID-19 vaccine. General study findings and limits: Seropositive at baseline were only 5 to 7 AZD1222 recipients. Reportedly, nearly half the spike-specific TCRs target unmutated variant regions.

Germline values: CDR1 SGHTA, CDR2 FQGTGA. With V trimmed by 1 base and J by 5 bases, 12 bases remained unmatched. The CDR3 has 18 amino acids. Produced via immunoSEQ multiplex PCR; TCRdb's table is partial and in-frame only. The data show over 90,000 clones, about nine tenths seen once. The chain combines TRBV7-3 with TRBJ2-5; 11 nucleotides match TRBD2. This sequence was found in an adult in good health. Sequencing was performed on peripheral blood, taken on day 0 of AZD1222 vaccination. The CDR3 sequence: CASSLIGRVAGGPETQYF. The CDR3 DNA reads TGTGCCAGCAGCTTAATTGGGCGGGTAGCGGGAGGGCCGGAGACCCAGTACTTC.